Reported below is one T cell receptor (beta chain). The entry originates in a study of cytomegalovirus exposure and HLA in healthy donors. 13 Jbeta primers and 60 Vbeta primers were used for the PCR. Assay used: immunoSEQ multiplex PCR; TCRdb lists only in-frame clones, some missing. The profile shows some 140,000 clones, 65% to 80% of them singletons. This sequence originates from a man younger than 35 in good health and CMV-seronegative. Sequenced sample: PBMCs.

The CDR3 sequence is CASSRGTVQETQYF. The CDR3 nucleotides are TGCGCCAGCAGCCGTGGGACAGTTCAAGAGACCCAGTACTTC. V and J are TRBV4-1 and TRBJ2-5, with 7 bases aligning to TRBD1. This CDR3 has 14 residues. Germline trimming cut 4 bases from V and 2 bases from J; bases unmatched to any gene: 4. The germline gives CDR1 MGHRA, CDR2 YSYEKL.